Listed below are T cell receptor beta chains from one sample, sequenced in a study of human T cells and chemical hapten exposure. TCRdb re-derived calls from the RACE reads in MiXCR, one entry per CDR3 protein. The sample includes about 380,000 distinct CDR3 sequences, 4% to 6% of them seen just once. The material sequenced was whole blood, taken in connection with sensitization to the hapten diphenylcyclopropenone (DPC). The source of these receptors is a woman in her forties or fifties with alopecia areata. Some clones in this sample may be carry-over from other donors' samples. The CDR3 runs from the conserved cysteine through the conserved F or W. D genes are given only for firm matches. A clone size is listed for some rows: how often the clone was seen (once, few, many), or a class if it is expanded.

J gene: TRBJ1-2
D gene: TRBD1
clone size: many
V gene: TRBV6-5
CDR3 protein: CATRDRSNYGYTF
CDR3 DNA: TGTGCCACCCGGGACAGATCTAACTATGGCTACACCTTC

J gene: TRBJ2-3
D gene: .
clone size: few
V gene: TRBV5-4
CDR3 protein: CASSLYGRGTDTQYF
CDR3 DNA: TGTGCCAGCAGCTTGTACGGCCGGGGAACAGATACGCAGTATTTT

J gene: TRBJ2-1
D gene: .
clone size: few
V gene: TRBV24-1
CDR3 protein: CATTPGGYNEQFF
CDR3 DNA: TGTGCCACCACCCCAGGGGGGTACAATGAGCAGTTCTTC

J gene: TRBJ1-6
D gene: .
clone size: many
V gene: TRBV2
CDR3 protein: CASSERGSYNSPLHF
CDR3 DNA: TGTGCCAGCAGCGAAAGGGGCTCCTATAATTCACCCCTCCACTTT

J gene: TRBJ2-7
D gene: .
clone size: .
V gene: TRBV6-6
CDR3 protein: CANSSVSGYEQYF
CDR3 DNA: TGTGCCAACAGTTCAGTAAGCGGTTACGAGCAGTACTTC

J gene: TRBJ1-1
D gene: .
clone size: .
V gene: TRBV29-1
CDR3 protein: CSVAGRMNTEAFF
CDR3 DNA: TGCAGCGTTGCTGGCAGGATGAACACTGAAGCTTTCTTT

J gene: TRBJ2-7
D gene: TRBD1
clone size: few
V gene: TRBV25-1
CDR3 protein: CASSEGGDRGNEQYF
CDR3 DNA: TGTGCCAGCAGTGAAGGCGGGGACAGGGGCAACGAGCAGTACTTC

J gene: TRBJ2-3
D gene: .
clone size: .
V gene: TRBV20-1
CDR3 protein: CSAPQTGTDTQYF
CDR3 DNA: TGCAGTGCTCCCCAGACAGGCACAGATACGCAGTATTTT

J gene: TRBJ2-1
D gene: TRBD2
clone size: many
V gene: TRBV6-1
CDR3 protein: CASSVAGGFTDEQFF
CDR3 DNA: TGTGCCAGCAGTGTAGCGGGGGGGTTTACGGATGAGCAGTTCTTC

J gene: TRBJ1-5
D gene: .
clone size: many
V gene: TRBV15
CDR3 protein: CATSSEPSGAHQPQHF
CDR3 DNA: TGTGCCACCAGCAGCGAACCTTCAGGGGCTCATCAGCCCCAGCATTTT

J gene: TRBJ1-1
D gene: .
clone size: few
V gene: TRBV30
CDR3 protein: CAWSVGRNTEAFF
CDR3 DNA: TGTGCCTGGAGCGTGGGACGAAACACTGAAGCTTTCTTT

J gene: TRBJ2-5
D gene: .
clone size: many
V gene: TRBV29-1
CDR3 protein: CSVEPRPPETQYF
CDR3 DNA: TGCAGCGTTGAGCCCAGGCCGCCAGAGACCCAGTACTTC

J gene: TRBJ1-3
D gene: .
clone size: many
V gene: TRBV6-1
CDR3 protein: CASPRTVPDGNTIYF
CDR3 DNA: TGTGCCAGCCCCCGGACAGTGCCCGACGGAAACACCATATATTTT

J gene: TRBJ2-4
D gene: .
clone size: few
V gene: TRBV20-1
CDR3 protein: CSAGSGIQYF
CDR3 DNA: TGCAGTGCTGGGAGCGGCATTCAGTACTTC

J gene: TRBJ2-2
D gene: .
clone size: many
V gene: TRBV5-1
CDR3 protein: CASSLARGSDTGELFF
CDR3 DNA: TGCGCCAGCAGCTTGGCCCGGGGTAGCGACACCGGGGAGCTGTTTTTT

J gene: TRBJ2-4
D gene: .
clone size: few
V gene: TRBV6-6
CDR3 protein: CASSSGVDKNIQYF
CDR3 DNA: TGTGCCAGCAGTTCTGGGGTGGACAAAAACATTCAGTACTTC

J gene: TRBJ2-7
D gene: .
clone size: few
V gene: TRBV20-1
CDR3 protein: CSARDPGVTYEQYF
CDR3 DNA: TGCAGTGCTAGAGATCCCGGGGTAACCTACGAGCAGTACTTC

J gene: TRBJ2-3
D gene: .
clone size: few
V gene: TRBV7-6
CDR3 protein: CASSDQRDTQYF
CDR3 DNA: TGTGCCAGCAGCGACCAGCGAGATACGCAGTATTTT

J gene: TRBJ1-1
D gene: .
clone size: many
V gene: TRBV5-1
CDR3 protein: CASSLQTGSNTEAFF
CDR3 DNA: TGCGCCAGCAGCCTACAGACAGGATCGAACACTGAAGCTTTCTTT

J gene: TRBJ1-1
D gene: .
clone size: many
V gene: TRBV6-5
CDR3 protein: CASSYSNRGGTEAFF
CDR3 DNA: TGTGCCAGCAGTTACTCGAACCGGGGTGGCACTGAAGCTTTCTTT

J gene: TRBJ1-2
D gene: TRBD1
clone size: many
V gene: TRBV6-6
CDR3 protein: CASSEGQGHGYTF
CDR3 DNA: TGTGCCAGCAGTGAGGGACAGGGACATGGCTACACCTTC

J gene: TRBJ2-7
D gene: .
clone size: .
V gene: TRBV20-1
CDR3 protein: CSASRQGNYEQYF
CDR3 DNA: TGCAGTGCTAGTCGCCAGGGGAACTACGAGCAGTACTTC

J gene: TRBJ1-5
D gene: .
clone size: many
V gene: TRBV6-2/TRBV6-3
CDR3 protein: CAIGQHQPQHF
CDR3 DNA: TGTGCCATCGGACAGCATCAGCCCCAGCATTTT

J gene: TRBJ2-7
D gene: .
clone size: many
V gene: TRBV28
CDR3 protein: CASSLYGVEQYF
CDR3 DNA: TGTGCCAGCAGTTTATATGGGGTCGAGCAGTACTTC

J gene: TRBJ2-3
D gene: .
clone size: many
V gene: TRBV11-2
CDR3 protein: CASRSAADTQYF
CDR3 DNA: TGTGCCAGCAGGAGCGCTGCGGATACGCAGTATTTT

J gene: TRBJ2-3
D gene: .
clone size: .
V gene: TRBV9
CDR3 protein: CASSVKASVGTQYF
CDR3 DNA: TGTGCCAGCAGCGTAAAGGCTAGCGTTGGTACGCAGTATTTT

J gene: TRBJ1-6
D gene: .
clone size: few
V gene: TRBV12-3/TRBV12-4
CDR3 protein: CASSLNAADLSPLHF
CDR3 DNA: TGTGCCAGCAGTTTAAATGCGGCGGATTTGTCACCCCTCCACTTT

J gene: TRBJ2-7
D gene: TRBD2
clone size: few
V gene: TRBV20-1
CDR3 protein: CSARDGVAGFYEQYF
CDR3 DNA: TGCAGTGCTAGAGATGGGGTAGCGGGGTTCTACGAGCAGTACTTC

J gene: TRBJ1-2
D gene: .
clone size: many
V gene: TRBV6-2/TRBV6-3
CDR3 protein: CASSYSGATNYGYTF
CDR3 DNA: TGTGCCAGCAGTTATTCAGGGGCGACGAACTATGGCTACACCTTC

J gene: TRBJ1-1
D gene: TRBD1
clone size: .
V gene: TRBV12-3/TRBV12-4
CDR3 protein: CASSPLGTGRGTAEAFF
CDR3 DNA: TGTGCCAGCAGCCCTTTAGGGACAGGGCGTGGAACAGCTGAAGCTTTCTTT

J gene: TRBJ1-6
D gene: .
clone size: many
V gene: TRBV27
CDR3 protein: CASRHGQPSSPLHF
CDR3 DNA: TGTGCCAGCAGACACGGACAGCCCTCATCACCCCTCCACTTT

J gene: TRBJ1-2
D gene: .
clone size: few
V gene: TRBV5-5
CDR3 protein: CASSYGHEANYGYTF
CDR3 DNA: TGTGCCAGCAGCTATGGACACGAAGCTAACTATGGCTACACCTTC

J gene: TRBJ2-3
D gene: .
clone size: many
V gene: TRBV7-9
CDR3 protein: CASSLLGQPTDTQYF
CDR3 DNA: TGTGCCAGCAGCCTCTTGGGACAACCCACAGATACGCAGTATTTT

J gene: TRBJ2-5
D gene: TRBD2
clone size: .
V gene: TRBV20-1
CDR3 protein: CSRRRGIQETQYF
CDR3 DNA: TGCAGTAGGCGGCGGGGGATCCAAGAGACCCAGTACTTC

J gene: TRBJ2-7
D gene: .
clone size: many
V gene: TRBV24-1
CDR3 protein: CATGQESSYEQYF
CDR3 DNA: TGTGCCACCGGTCAGGAAAGCTCCTACGAGCAGTACTTC

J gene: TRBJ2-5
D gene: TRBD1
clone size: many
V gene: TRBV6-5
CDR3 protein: CASTTGGLETQYF
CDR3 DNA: TGTGCCAGCACGACAGGGGGGCTAGAGACCCAGTACTTC

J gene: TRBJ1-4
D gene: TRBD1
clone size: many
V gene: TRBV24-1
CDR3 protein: CATTLLRDSNEKLFF
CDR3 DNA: TGTGCCACTACACTCCTCCGGGACAGCAATGAAAAACTGTTTTTT

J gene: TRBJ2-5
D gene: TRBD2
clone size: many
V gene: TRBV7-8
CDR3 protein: CASSLAALAGVRGETQYF
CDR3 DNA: TGTGCCAGCAGCTTAGCGGCGCTAGCGGGAGTAAGGGGAGAGACCCAGTACTTC

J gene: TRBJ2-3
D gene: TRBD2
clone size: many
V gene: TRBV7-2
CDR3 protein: CASSPLSGSLDTQYF
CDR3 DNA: TGTGCCAGCAGCCCCCTAAGCGGGAGCTTAGATACGCAGTATTTT

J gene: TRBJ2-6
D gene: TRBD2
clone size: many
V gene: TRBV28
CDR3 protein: CASSSWTSGAAGANVLTF
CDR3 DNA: TGTGCCAGCAGTTCCTGGACTAGCGGGGCAGCCGGGGCCAACGTCCTGACTTTC

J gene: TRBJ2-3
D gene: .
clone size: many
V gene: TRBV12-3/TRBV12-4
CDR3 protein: CASSSGPSTDTQYF
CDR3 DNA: TGTGCCAGCAGCTCAGGACCGAGCACAGATACGCAGTATTTT

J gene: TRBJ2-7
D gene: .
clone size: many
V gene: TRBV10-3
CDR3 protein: CAISAERDEQYF
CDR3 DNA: TGTGCCATCAGTGCGGAAAGGGACGAGCAGTACTTC